Listed below are T cell receptor beta chains from one sample, sequenced in a study of cytomegalovirus exposure and HLA in healthy donors. The table came from immunoSEQ multiplex PCR; TCRdb's copy has only in-frame clones and leaves some out. The sample has 100,000 to 150,000 clones; 60% to 75% are singletons. Sequencing was performed on PBMCs. The source of these receptors is a woman between 50 and 59 years old in good health and CMV-seropositive. The CDR3 runs from the conserved cysteine through the conserved F or W. The D gene is left open where the match is weak. Expanded clones are given a class, and other clones once, few, many or no size at all.

13	TRBV7-9	-	TRBJ1-2	-	CASSPTEQYGYTF	TGTGCCAGCAGCCCGACAGAACAGTATGGCTACACCTTC
15	TRBV6-1	-	TRBJ2-3	TRBD2	CASSLTSGGLDTQYF	TGTGCCAGCAGCCTAACTAGCGGGGGGCTGGATACGCAGTATTTT
16	TRBV2	-	TRBJ1-2	-	CASSGGRTHANYGYTF	TGTGCCAGCAGCGGGGGTCGGACCCACGCTAACTATGGCTACACCTTC
16	TRBV25-1	-	TRBJ1-6	-	CASSEEWGSQGSPLHF	TGTGCCAGCAGTGAGGAATGGGGTTCACAGGGCTCACCCCTCCACTTT
14	TRBV29-1	-	TRBJ1-2	-	CSVESRAGVLGYTF	TGCAGCGTTGAGTCCCGAGCAGGGGTGCTTGGCTACACCTTC
19	TRBV29-1	few	TRBJ2-3	TRBD2	CSVEGGTSGGLTFGDTQYF	TGCAGCGTTGAAGGGGGGACTAGCGGGGGTCTAACATTCGGAGATACGCAGTATTTT
14	TRBV7-9	once	TRBJ1-2	TRBD1	CASSTGTGNYGYTF	TGTGCCAGCAGCACAGGGACAGGAAACTATGGCTACACCTTC
11	TRBV20-1	-	TRBJ1-1	-	CSARTLEWAFF	TGCAGTGCTAGAACGCTAGAGTGGGCTTTCTTT
14	TRBV5-6	-	TRBJ2-7	-	CASSLAGRAYEQYF	TGTGCCAGCAGCTTGGCCGGCAGGGCCTACGAGCAGTACTTC
15	TRBV27	-	TRBJ1-2	-	CASSPTHQGLYGYTF	TGTGCCAGCAGTCCCACTCACCAGGGCCTCTATGGCTACACCTTC
16	TRBV7-6	-	TRBJ1-3	TRBD1	CASSLSGTGLGNTIYF	TGTGCCAGCAGCTTATCTGGGACAGGGCTTGGAAACACCATATATTTT
15	TRBV7-9	-	TRBJ2-5	TRBD1	CSSSPRDRGFETQYF	TGTTCCAGCAGCCCCCGGGACAGGGGCTTTGAGACCCAGTACTTC
18	TRBV4-2	-	TRBJ1-6	TRBD1	CASSPSVGQGEDNSPLHF	TGTGCCAGCAGCCCGTCGGTCGGACAGGGAGAGGACAATTCACCCCTCCACTTT
13	TRBV28	-	TRBJ1-2	-	CASTPGSNYGYTF	TGTGCCAGCACCCCAGGGTCTAACTATGGCTACACCTTC
15	TRBV7-2	-	TRBJ2-1	TRBD2	CASRTAGGPYNEQFF	TGTGCCAGCAGGACAGCGGGGGGGCCCTACAATGAGCAGTTCTTC
14	TRBV5-1	-	TRBJ2-2	-	CASYPGTSSGELFF	TGCGCCAGCTACCCCGGGACATCGTCCGGGGAGCTGTTTTTT
14	TRBV6-1	-	TRBJ1-5	-	CASSESGWYQPQHF	TGTGCCAGCAGTGAATCAGGGTGGTATCAGCCCCAGCATTTT
17	TRBV5-4	few	TRBJ2-3	TRBD2	CASSPRTSGGRSDTQYF	TGTGCCAGCAGCCCGCGGACTAGCGGGGGTCGATCAGATACGCAGTATTTT
15	TRBV18	-	TRBJ2-7	TRBD1	CASSASWDRAYEQYF	TGTGCCAGTTCAGCGTCCTGGGACAGGGCCTACGAGCAGTACTTC
16	TRBV5-1	-	TRBJ1-3	-	CASSLGGTSSGNTIYF	TGCGCCAGCAGCTTGGGGGGGACAAGCTCTGGAAACACCATATATTTT
14	TRBV5-1	-	TRBJ2-5	TRBD2	CASRVGGAVETQYF	TGCGCCAGCAGGGTCGGGGGGGCCGTGGAGACCCAGTACTTC
16	TRBV25-1	few	TRBJ1-6	TRBD1	CASSESQGARNSPLHF	TGTGCCAGCAGTGAATCCCAGGGGGCACGGAATTCACCCCTCCACTTT
18	TRBV4-3	-	TRBJ2-3	TRBD2	CASSQDTASGGATDTQYF	TGCGCCAGCAGCCAAGATACGGCTAGCGGGGGGGCGACAGATACGCAGTATTTT
15	TRBV4-1	-	TRBJ1-2	-	CASSQGGGSSYGYTF	TGCGCCAGCAGCCAAGGGGGGGGGTCGTCCTATGGCTACACCTTC
13	TRBV19	few	TRBJ2-5	-	CASSYQGQETQYF	TGTGCCAGTAGCTACCAGGGGCAAGAGACCCAGTACTTC
15	TRBV5-1	-	TRBJ1-6	TRBD1	CASSPNRGHNSPLHF	TGCGCCAGCAGCCCGAACAGGGGGCATAATTCACCCCTCCACTTT
15	TRBV7-2	-	TRBJ2-5	TRBD2	CASATRLAGLETQYF	TGTGCCAGCGCAACCAGACTAGCGGGGCTGGAGACCCAGTACTTC
15	TRBV6-1	-	TRBJ2-1	TRBD1	CASPSGTGIYNEQFF	TGTGCCAGCCCCTCCGGGACAGGGATCTACAATGAGCAGTTCTTC
15	TRBV10-2	-	TRBJ2-5	-	CASSPGEMYQETQYF	TGCGCCAGCAGTCCAGGGGAGATGTACCAAGAGACCCAGTACTTC
13	TRBV13	-	TRBJ1-6	-	CASSTTGSSPLHF	TGTGCCAGCAGCACCACAGGGAGTTCACCCCTCCACTTT
15	TRBV28	-	TRBJ2-7	TRBD2	CASSLASGGRSEQYF	TGTGCCAGCAGTTTGGCTAGCGGGGGGAGAAGCGAGCAGTACTTC
15	TRBV6-6	-	TRBJ1-2	TRBD1	CASSPFEGAGYGYTF	TGTGCCAGCAGTCCCTTTGAGGGGGCTGGCTATGGCTACACCTTC
17	TRBV5-4	-	TRBJ2-2	-	CASSPKAGLPNTGELFF	TGTGCCAGCAGCCCGAAGGCAGGACTACCTAACACCGGGGAGCTGTTTTTT
13	TRBV11-2	-	TRBJ2-2	-	CASSNQGSGELFF	TGTGCCAGCAGCAACCAGGGGAGCGGGGAGCTGTTTTTT
13	TRBV7-8	-	TRBJ2-3	-	CASSLAITDTQYF	TGTGCCAGCAGCTTGGCCATCACAGATACGCAGTATTTT
14	TRBV27	few	TRBJ1-3	TRBD1	CASSDRGAGNTIYF	TGTGCCAGCAGTGACAGGGGCGCTGGAAACACCATATATTTT
11	TRBV27	-	TRBJ1-4	-	CATRTNEKLFF	TGTGCCACCCGTACTAATGAAAAACTGTTTTTT
16	TRBV4-1	-	TRBJ2-5	-	CASSQGGTVVQETQYF	TGCGCCAGCAGCCAAGGCGGGACGGTTGTCCAAGAGACCCAGTACTTC
15	TRBV6-6	few	TRBJ1-1	TRBD1	CASSYSGQGETEAFF	TGTGCCAGCAGTTACTCAGGACAGGGAGAAACTGAAGCTTTCTTT
14	TRBV6-5	-	TRBJ1-3	-	CASSPKHSGNTIYF	TGTGCCAGCAGTCCGAAGCACTCTGGAAACACCATATATTTT
13	TRBV5-1	-	TRBJ2-5	-	CASSLGLGETQYF	TGCGCCAGCAGCTTGGGACTCGGGGAGACCCAGTACTTC
15	TRBV28	-	TRBJ1-4	TRBD1	CASRNRQGVNEKLFF	TGTGCCAGCAGGAACAGACAGGGCGTGAATGAAAAACTGTTTTTT
17	TRBV5-1	-	TRBJ2-7	TRBD1	CASSTRTGGDYSYEQYF	TGCGCCAGCAGCACCCGGACAGGGGGCGATTACTCCTACGAGCAGTACTTC
16	TRBV5-4	-	TRBJ2-7	-	CASSLFRGPSSYEQYF	TGTGCCAGCAGCTTGTTTCGGGGTCCAAGCTCCTACGAGCAGTACTTC
15	TRBV7-2	few	TRBJ2-3	TRBD2	CATLPAGRGTDTQYF	TGTGCCACCCTACCAGCGGGGCGAGGCACAGATACGCAGTATTTT
14	TRBV4-2	-	TRBJ2-5	TRBD1	CASSTRDSQETQYF	TGTGCCAGCAGCACAAGGGACAGCCAAGAGACCCAGTACTTC
14	TRBV2	-	TRBJ1-2	TRBD1	CASRATGGSYGYTF	TGTGCCAGCAGAGCGACAGGGGGCAGTTATGGCTACACCTTC
18	TRBV6-4	few	TRBJ1-5	-	CASSDSKRRGESCQPQHF	TGTGCCAGCAGTGACTCGAAAAGGCGGGGAGAGTCTTGTCAGCCCCAGCATTTT
14	TRBV6-5	-	TRBJ2-2	-	CASTRGGGSGELFF	TGTGCCAGCACCAGAGGAGGGGGCAGCGGGGAGCTGTTTTTT
16	TRBV5-4	-	TRBJ2-6	-	CASSSQLGIGANVLTF	TGTGCCAGCAGCAGCCAACTCGGGATCGGGGCCAACGTCCTGACTTTC
17	TRBV4-2	-	TRBJ2-7	-	CASSQLGRDTYYYEQYF	TGTGCCAGCAGCCAACTGGGACGGGACACATACTACTACGAGCAGTACTTC
15	TRBV2	-	TRBJ2-7	TRBD1	CASSPGQANSYEQYF	TGTGCCAGCAGTCCAGGACAGGCGAACTCCTACGAGCAGTACTTC